This T cell receptor beta chain was sequenced during a study of PD-L1 blockade in urothelial cancer. Study summary: Analysis of blood occurred 3 weeks (second dose) and 6 weeks after treatment start. Peripheral blood specimens exhibited a median yield of approximately 140,000 T cells.

Germline CDR1 SEHNR, CDR2 FQNEAQ (reference sequence). V trimming: 0 bases; J trimming: 2 bases; junction bases outside the gene matches: 1. The CDR3 is 16 amino acids. Sequencing used immunoSEQ multiplex PCR; TCRdb keeps in-frame clones, though not all of them. Of around 25,000 clones listed, around nine tenths are singletons. This chain connects TRBV7-9 to TRBJ2-6, with 7 bases lining up with TRBD1. This TCR was recovered from a man aged 50-59 years with urothelial cancer. The sample consisted of PBMCs, taken around atezolizumab (anti-PD-L1) treatment. The CDR3 DNA follows: TGTGCCAGCAGCTTAGCCACAGGGGCTGGGGCCAACGTCCTGACTTTC. It is translated as CASSLATGAGANVLTF.